The clone carrying this TCR beta chain was seen only once. The antigen is not known. This record comes from a study of shared clonotypes between healthy human individuals. Assay: immunoSEQ multiplex PCR; the TCRdb copy retains only in-frame clones and omits some. The sample yields over a million clones, about 84% seen once. The study, taken as a whole, reports: Naive subsets generally had larger estimated richness than memory subsets.

The sample was memory CD4+ T cells from PBMCs. Regarding subset: CD45RA-negative fraction. This clonotype was sampled from a man younger than 35 in good health. Some clones in this sample may be carry-over from other donors' samples.

In DNA, the CDR3 is TGTGCCAGCAGCGCGAAAACGGGCGGGGATACGCAGTATTTT. Protein product: CASSAKTGGDTQYF. The rearrangement links TRBV5-4 to TRBJ2-3; D might be TRBD2 (5 bases). The CDR3 extends over 14 amino acids. Trimming pared 4 bases from V and 6 bases from J, leaving 15 bases between. CDR1 SGHNT and CDR2 YYREEE come from the germline V gene (reference sequence).